This TCR beta chain was recovered during a study of cytomegalovirus exposure and HLA in healthy donors. General study findings and limits: Earlier analysis looked at TCR beta V segments, and most were productive about 90% or about 30% of the time. It emerged from a later analysis that several of the most significant clusters appeared to be linked to common viral pathogens. TCR beta V- and J-gene trimming, according to a later analysis, was linked to a missense DCLRE1C variant.

PCR employed 60 Vbeta and 13 Jbeta primers. The assay was immunoSEQ multiplex PCR, and TCRdb's table has in-frame clones only and misses some. The data show about 94,000 clones, roughly 73% seen once. The CDR3 covers 15 residues. J lost 3 bases, V lost 3 bases, and 4 bases had no gene match. The V gene's germline CDR1 is LNHDA and CDR2 SQIVND (reference sequence). This clone was detected once. The antigen remains unidentified. The V and J genes are TRBV19 and TRBJ2-7; 11 bases fit TRBD2. Material for sequencing was PBMCs. The receptor comes from a woman between 40 and 50 years old in good health and CMV-seronegative. CDR3 amino acids: CASSIASGGNYEQYF. The CDR3 DNA follows: TGTGCCAGTAGTATCGCTAGCGGGGGGAACTACGAGCAGTACTTC.